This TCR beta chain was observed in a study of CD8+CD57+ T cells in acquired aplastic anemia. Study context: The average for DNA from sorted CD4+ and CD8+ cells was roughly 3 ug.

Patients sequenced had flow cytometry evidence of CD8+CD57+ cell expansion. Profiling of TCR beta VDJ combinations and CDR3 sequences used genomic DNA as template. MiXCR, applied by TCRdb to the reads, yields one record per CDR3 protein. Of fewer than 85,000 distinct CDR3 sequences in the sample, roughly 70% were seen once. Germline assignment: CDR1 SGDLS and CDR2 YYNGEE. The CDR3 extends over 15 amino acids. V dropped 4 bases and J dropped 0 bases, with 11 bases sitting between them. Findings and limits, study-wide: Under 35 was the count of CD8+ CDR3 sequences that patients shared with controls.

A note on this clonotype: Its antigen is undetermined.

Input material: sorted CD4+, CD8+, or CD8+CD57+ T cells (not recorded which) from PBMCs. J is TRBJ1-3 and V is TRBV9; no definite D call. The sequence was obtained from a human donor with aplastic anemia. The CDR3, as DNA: TGTGCCAGCAGCCGAGACGGAGCCTCTGGAAACACCATATATTTT. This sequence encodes CASSRDGASGNTIYF.